The source of this T cell receptor (beta chain) is a study of T cells after yellow fever vaccination. The CDR3 runs 15 residues. The V gene's germline CDR1 is SGHDT and CDR2 YYEEEE. V was trimmed by 0 bases and J by 0 bases, leaving 9 bases between them. In the case of this clonotype: Its antigen is currently unknown.

One entry per CDR3 protein results from TCRdb running MiXCR on the 5' RACE reads. This sample has some 300,000 distinct CDR3 sequences; approximately 10% occur once, and the top ten carry about 3%. Findings of the study overall: From the bulk population, abundant clonotypes could contaminate and appear within FACS-sorted repertoires.

The receptor comes from a man aged 18 to 29 who received the YFV17D yellow fever vaccine. This rearrangement joins TRBV5-6 to TRBJ2-5; D remains unclear. The sample in question was CD4+ T cells sorted from PBMCs, obtained 5 days after the yellow fever booster vaccination. The chain's CDR3 is CASSLGIRHQETQYF. The CDR3 DNA is TGTGCCAGCAGCTTGGGGATACGCCACCAAGAGACCCAGTACTTC.